This T cell receptor beta chain was sequenced in a study of shared clonotypes between healthy human individuals. CDR3 length equals 15 residues. V trimming: 5 bases; J trimming: 4 bases; junction bases outside the gene matches: 1. Germline values: CDR1 SGHAT, CDR2 FQNNGV. This clone was observed a few times. Using immunoSEQ multiplex PCR, the repertoire was profiled, and TCRdb retains in-frame clones only, with some absent. There are about 490,000 clones in the sample; around four fifths occur only once, and about 12% lies in the top ten. This rearrangement joins TRBV11-2 to TRBJ2-2; 13 nucleotides align to TRBD2. The specimen sequenced was PBMCs. This TCR was recovered from a woman aged 40 to 50 in good health. Some clones in this sample may be carry-over from other donors' samples. The CDR3: CASSRLAGGTGELFF. The CDR3 DNA reads TGTGCCAGCAGCCGACTAGCGGGAGGCACCGGGGAGCTGTTTTTT.